This record looks at one TCR beta chain sequence and its context. The record originates from a study of blood T cell repertoires in COVID-19. Study as a whole: Material from acute and convalescent COVID-19 was sourced from the United States, Italy and Spain.

Enrollment of patients from Seattle took place during active infection, with longitudinal follow-up. Original methodology: Reference gene primer amplification gave nucleated cell count estimates. The data were produced by immunoSEQ multiplex PCR, yet TCRdb's version contains in-frame clones alone and is incomplete. For V, J and clone size, that table is used; D and trimming come from the DNA. The sample lists about 200,000 clones; 94% were seen once. V gave up 2 bases and J gave up 5 bases, with 15 bases separating them. In germline, CDR1 is SGHTA, CDR2 FQGTGA. The CDR3 runs 15 residues. This TCR derives from a man under 40 with COVID-19, enrolled during active disease. Material for sequencing was peripheral blood. The chain has TRBV7-3 and TRBJ2-5; D might be TRBD1 (6 bases). In DNA, the CDR3 is TGTGCCAGCAGCTTACTGGGGGCACCTGTCGAGACCCAGTACTTC. Translated: CASSLLGAPVETQYF.